This entry lists 7 T cell receptor beta chains sequenced from one sample in a study of T cells in Graves' hyperthyroidism and ophthalmopathy (dated by TCRdb to the late 2010s). The library was built by means of multiplex PCR. The reads were generated on an Illumina HiSeq 2000. The TCR beta CDR3 regions were amplified from the RNA transcripts. For the first round of RT-PCR on the TCR CDR3, the HTBI primer set was used together with the Qiagen OneStep RT-PCR kit. TCRdb trimmed the raw reads at Q25, called clones with MiXCR and kept productive beta chains. Rows are unified per CDR3 protein, each entry keeping the most common DNA and genes. Across this sample there are about 610,000 distinct CDR3 sequences, with around 42% seen only once. Together, the top ten hold roughly 8.2% of the sample. The sequencing input was peripheral blood or thyroid tissue (not recorded which). The receptors shown here come from a woman under 30 with Graves' hyperthyroidism.

The J gene is TRBJ1-5, the V gene TRBV2, with D hard to call. CDR1 and CDR2 from the germline V gene are SNHLY and FYNNEI. The CDR3 is 12 residues long. Between the trimmed V and J ends, which lost 3 bases and 7 bases, there was a span of 7 bases. CDR3 sequence (DNA): TGTGCCAGCAGTGACCATTGGCAGCCCCAGCATTTT. This translates into CASSDHWQPQHF.

This clonotype was found many times. The chain carries TRBV12-5 and TRBJ1-2; D is ambiguous. This CDR3 spans 13 amino acids. Germline lookup yields CDR1 LGHNT and CDR2 FRNRAP. V was trimmed by 8 bases and J by 4 bases, leaving 14 bases between them. CDR3 in amino acids: CASSEGWSYGYTF. CDR3 in DNA: TGTGCTAGTTCGGAAGGGTGGAGCTATGGCTACACCTTC.

The chain has TRBV29-1 and TRBJ1-1; D is undetermined. The CDR3 sequence is 8 residues long. Germline V gives CDR1 SQVTM, CDR2 ANQGSEA. V was clipped by 8 bases and J by 8 bases, with 6 bases between them. CDR3 loop: CSTPEAFF. The CDR3 DNA is TGCAGCACCCCGGAAGCTTTCTTT.

The rearrangement uses TRBV6-1 and TRBJ2-6; 7 bases are a match to TRBD1. With V trimmed by 8 bases and J by 2 bases, 0 bases remained unmatched. CDR1 is MNHNS, CDR2 SASEGT, per germline. The CDR3 is 13 amino acids. The CDR3, as DNA: TGTGCCAGCCAGGGGGCTGGGGCCAACGTCCTGACTTTC. It yields the protein CASQGAGANVLTF.

At least ten counts were recorded for this clonotype. V is TRBV6-5 and J is TRBJ1-1; D is perhaps TRBD1 (6 bases). The length of the CDR3 is 15 residues. Trimming shortened V by 4 bases and J by 4 bases, and 16 bases separated the two germline ends. The germline V gene has CDR1 MNHEY and CDR2 SVGAGI. CDR3 protein: CASSSYREWGTEAFF. CDR3 nucleotide sequence: TGTGCCAGCAGTTCGTACAGGGAGTGGGGCACTGAAGCTTTCTTT.

The chain joins TRBV29-1 to TRBJ2-1; 9 positions agree with TRBD2. In germline, CDR1 is SQVTM, CDR2 ANQGSEA. Trimming at V came to 5 bases and at J to 4 bases, leaving 9 bases not matched to a gene. This CDR3 is 15 amino acids long. This CDR3 is CSVTPKTSGYNEQFF. The CDR3, as DNA: TGCAGCGTTACCCCCAAGACTAGCGGATACAATGAGCAGTTCTTC.

This chain uses TRBV19 with TRBJ2-7; D perhaps matches TRBD1 (6 bases). The germline gives CDR1 LNHDA, CDR2 SQIVND (reference sequence). V was pared by 5 bases and J by 2 bases, with 16 bases between. The CDR3 runs 15 residues. CDR3 amino acids: CASSYRDTNPYEQYF. The CDR3 DNA reads as TGTGCCAGTAGTTACCGGGACACCAATCCCTACGAGCAGTACTTC.